This entry features one TCR beta chain sequence. In the original processing: Quantification of nucleated cells was approximated via reference gene primer amplification. Profiling relied on immunoSEQ multiplex PCR, and the TCRdb table lists in-frame clones only, not all of them. For V, J and clone size, that table is used; D and trimming come from the DNA. Found here are around 300,000 clones, around 90% of them singletons; the top ten hold 2% to 2.5%. The data belong to a study of blood T cell repertoires in COVID-19. Across the study: Sources were T cells, B-cell-depleted T cells, or PBMCs; the material itself was cDNA or gDNA.

Germline CDR1 is MNHEY and CDR2 is SVGAGI. The germline V and J ends were trimmed by 8 bases and 3 bases, with 14 bases remaining between them. This CDR3 has 14 amino acids. The sequencing sample was made of peripheral blood. The V gene is TRBV6-5, the J gene TRBJ1-3; unclear D gene. The TCR originated in a man aged 50-59 years with acute or convalescent COVID-19. The CDR3 sequence is CASAAAGSGNTIYF. The CDR3 DNA is TGTGCCAGCGCCGCGGCTGGGAGTGGAAACACCATATATTTT.